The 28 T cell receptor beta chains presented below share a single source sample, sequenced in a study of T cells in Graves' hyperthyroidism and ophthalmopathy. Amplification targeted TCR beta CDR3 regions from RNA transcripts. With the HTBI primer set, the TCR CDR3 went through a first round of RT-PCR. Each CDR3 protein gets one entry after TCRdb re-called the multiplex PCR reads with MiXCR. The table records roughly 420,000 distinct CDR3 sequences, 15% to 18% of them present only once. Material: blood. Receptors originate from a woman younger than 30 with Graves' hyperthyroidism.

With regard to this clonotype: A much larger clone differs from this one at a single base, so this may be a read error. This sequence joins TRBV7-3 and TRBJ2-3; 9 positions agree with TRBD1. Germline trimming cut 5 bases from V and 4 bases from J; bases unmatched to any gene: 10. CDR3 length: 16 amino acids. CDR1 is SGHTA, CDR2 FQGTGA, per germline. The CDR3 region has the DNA TGTGCCAGCAGCGCCAGACAGGGGGGGAGCGCAGATACGCAGTATTTT. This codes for CASSARQGGSADTQYF.

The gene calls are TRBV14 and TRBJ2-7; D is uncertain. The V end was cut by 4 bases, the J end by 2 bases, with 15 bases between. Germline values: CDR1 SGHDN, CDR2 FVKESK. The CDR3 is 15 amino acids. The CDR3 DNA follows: TGTGCCAGCAGCCCGGTGGTCGGTACTACCTACGAGCAGTACTTC. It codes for CASSPVVGTTYEQYF.

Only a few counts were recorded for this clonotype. This CDR3 is CASSVQVGGNSPLHF. The CDR3 DNA reads as TGTGCCAGCAGTGTACAGGTTGGTGGTAATTCACCCCTCCACTTT. The chain employs TRBV6-1 and TRBJ1-6, with D possibly TRBD1 on 5 matching bases. The germline gives CDR1 MNHNS, CDR2 SASEGT. The CDR3 length is 15 residues. Between the trimmed V and J ends, which lost 4 bases and 6 bases, there was a span of 13 bases.

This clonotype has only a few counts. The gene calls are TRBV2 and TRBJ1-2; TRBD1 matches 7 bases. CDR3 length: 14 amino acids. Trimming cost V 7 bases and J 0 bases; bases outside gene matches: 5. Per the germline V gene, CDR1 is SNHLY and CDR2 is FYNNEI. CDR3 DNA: TGTGCCAGCATTAACAGGGGCACTAACTATGGCTACACCTTC. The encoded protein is CASINRGTNYGYTF.

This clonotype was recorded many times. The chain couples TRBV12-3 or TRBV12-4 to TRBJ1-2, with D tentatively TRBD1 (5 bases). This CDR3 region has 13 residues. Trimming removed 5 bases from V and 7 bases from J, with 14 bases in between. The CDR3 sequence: CASSVSGAAGYTF. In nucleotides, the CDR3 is TGTGCCAGCAGTGTCTCCGGGGCGGCTGGCTACACCTTC.

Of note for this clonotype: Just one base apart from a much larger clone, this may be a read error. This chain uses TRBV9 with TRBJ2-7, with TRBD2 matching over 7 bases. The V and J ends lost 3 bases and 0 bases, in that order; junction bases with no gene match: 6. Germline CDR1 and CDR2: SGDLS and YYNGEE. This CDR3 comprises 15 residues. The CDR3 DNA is TGTGCCAGCAGCGGAGCAGGGACTACCTCCTACGAGCAGTACTTC. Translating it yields CASSGAGTTSYEQYF. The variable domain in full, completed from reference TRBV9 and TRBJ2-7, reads DSGVTQTPKHLITATGQRVTLRCSPRSGDLSVYWYQQSLDQGLQFLIQYYNGEERAKGNILERFSAQQFPDLHSELNLSSLELGDSALYFCASSGAGTTSYEQYFGPGTRLTVT.

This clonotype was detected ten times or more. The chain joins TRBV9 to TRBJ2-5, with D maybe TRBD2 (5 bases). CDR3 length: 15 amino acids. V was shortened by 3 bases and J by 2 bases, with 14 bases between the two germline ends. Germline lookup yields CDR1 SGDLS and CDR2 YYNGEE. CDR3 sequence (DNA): TGTGCCAGCAGCGCTGATTCCGGGGTGCAAGAGACCCAGTACTTC. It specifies CASSADSGVQETQYF.

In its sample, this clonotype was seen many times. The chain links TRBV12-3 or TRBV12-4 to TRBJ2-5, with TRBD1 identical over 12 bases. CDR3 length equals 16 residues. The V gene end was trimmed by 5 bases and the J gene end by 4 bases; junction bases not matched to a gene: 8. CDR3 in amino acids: CASSPRDRGLGETQYF. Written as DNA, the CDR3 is TGTGCCAGCAGTCCACGGGACAGGGGGCTTGGAGAGACCCAGTACTTC.

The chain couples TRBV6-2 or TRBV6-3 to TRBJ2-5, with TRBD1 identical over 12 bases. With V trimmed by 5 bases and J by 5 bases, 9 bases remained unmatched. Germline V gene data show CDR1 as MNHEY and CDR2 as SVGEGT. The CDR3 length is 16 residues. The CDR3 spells CASSRAGTGGWETQYF. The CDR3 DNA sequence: TGTGCCAGCAGTCGAGCCGGGACAGGGGGCTGGGAGACCCAGTACTTC.

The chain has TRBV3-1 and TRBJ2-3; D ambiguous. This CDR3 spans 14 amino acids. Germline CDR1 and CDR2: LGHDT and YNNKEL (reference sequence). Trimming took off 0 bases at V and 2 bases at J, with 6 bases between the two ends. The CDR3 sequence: CASSQERPTDTQYF. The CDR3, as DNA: TGTGCCAGCAGCCAAGAACGCCCCACAGATACGCAGTATTTT.

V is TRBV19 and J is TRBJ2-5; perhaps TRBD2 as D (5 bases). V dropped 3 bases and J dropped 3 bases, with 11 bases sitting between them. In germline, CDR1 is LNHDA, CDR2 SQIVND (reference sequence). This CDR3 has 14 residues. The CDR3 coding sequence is TGTGCCAGTAGTATGGGGAGCCTCGAAGAGACCCAGTACTTC. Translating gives CASSMGSLEETQYF.

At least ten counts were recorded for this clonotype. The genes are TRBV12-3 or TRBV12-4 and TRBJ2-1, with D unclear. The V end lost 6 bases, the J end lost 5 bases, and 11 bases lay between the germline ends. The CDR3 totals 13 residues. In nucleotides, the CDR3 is TGTGCCAGCAGCCCGGGTCGTCACAATGAGCAGTTCTTC. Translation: CASSPGRHNEQFF.

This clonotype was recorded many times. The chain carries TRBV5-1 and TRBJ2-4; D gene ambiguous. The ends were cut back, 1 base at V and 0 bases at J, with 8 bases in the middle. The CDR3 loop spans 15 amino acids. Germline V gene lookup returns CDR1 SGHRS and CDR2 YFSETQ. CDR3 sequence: CASSLMWGAKNIQYF. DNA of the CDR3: TGCGCCAGCAGCTTGATGTGGGGAGCCAAAAACATTCAGTACTTC.

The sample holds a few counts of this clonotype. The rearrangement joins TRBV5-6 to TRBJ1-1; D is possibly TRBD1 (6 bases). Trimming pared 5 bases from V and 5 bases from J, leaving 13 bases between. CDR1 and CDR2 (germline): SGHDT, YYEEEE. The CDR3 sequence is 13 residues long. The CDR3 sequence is CASRPGGTTEAFF. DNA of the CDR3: TGTGCCAGCAGACCCGGGGGCACTACTGAAGCTTTCTTT.

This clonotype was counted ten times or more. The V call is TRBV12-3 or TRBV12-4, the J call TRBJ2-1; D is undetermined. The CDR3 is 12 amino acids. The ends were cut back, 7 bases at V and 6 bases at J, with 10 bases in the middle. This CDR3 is CASTIYGNEQFF. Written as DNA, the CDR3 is TGTGCCAGCACCATTTATGGCAATGAGCAGTTCTTC.

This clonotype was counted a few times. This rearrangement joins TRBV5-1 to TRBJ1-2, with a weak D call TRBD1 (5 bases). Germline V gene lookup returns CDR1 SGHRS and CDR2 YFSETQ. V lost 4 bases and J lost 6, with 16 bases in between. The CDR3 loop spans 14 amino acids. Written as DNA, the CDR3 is TGCGCCAGCAGCCGGTTAACAGGACTGCATGGCTACACCTTC. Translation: CASSRLTGLHGYTF.

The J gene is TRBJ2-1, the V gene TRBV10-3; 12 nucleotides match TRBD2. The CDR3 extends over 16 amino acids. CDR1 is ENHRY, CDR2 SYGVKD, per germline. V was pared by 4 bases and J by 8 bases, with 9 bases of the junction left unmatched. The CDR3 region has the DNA TGTGCCATCAGTGCGGCCCGACTAGCGGGAGACTATGAGCAGTTCTTC. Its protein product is CAISAARLAGDYEQFF.

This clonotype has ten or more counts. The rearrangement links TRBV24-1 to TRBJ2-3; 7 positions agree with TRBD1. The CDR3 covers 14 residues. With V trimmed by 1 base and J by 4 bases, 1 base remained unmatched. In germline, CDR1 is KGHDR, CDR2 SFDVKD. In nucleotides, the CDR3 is TGTGCCACCAGTGATTTAAGGGGGCCAGATACGCAGTATTTT. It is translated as CATSDLRGPDTQYF.

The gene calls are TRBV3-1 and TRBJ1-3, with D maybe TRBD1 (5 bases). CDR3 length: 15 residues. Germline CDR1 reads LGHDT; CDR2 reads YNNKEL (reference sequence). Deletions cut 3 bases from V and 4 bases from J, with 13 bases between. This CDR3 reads CASSQRDRRGNTIYF. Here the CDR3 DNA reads TGTGCCAGCAGCCAGCGGGACCGAAGAGGAAACACCATATATTTT.

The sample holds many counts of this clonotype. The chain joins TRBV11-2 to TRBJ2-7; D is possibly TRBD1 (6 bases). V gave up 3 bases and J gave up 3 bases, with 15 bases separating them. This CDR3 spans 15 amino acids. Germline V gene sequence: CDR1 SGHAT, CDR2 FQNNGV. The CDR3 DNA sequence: TGTGCCAGCAGCTTCATCAGGGGCCCGCTCTACGAGCAGTACTTC. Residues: CASSFIRGPLYEQYF.

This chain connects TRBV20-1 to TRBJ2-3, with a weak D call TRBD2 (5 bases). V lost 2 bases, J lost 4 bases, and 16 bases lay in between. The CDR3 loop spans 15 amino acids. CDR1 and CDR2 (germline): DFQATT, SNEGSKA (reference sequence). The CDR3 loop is CSARSRLAGADTQYF. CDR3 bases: TGCAGTGCTAGATCTAGGCTAGCTGGGGCAGATACGCAGTATTTT.

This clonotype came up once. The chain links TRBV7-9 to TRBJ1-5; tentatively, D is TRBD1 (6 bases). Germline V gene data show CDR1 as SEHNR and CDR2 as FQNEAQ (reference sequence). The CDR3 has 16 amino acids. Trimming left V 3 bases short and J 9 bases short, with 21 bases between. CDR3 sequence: CASSLAGHGITGPQHF. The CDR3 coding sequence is TGTGCCAGCAGCTTGGCGGGACACGGGATAACGGGGCCCCAGCATTTT.

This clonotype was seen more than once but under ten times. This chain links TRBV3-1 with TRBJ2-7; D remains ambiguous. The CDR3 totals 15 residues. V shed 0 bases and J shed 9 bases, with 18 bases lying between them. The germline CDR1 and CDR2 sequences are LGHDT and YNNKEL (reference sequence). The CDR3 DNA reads TGTGCCAGCAGCCAAGAGATGGCAGCCGGATCGGGGCAGTACTTC. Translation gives CASSQEMAAGSGQYF.

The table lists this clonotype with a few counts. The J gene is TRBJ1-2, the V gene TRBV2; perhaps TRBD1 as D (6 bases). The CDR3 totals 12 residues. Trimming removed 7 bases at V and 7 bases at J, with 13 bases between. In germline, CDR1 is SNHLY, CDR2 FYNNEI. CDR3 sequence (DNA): TGTGCCAGCATACGACAGGCGTTTGGCTACACCTTC. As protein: CASIRQAFGYTF. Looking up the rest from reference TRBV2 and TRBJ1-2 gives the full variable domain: EPEVTQTPSHQVTQMGQEVILRCVPISNHLYFYWYRQILGQKVEFLVSFYNNEISEKSEIFDDQFSVERPDGSNFTLKIRSTKLEDSAMYFCASIRQAFGYTFGSGTRLTVV.

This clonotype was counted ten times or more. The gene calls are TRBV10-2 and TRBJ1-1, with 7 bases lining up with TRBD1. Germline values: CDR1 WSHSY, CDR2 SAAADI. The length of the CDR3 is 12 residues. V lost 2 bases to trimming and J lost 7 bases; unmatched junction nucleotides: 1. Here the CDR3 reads CASSEGTVEAFF. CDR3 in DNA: TGCGCCAGCAGTGAGGGGACAGTTGAAGCTTTCTTT.

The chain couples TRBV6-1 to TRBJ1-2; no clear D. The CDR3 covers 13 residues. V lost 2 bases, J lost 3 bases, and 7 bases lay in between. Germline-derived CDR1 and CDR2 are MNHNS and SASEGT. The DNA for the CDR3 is TGTGCCAGCAGTGAAAACGGCTACTATGGCTACACCTTC. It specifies CASSENGYYGYTF.

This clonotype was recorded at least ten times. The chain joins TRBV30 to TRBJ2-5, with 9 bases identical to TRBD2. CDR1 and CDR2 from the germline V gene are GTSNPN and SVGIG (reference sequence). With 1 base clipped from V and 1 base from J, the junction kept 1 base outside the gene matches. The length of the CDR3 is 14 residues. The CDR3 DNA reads TGTGCCTGGAGTGCTAGCGGGATCCAAGAGACCCAGTACTTC. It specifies CAWSASGIQETQYF. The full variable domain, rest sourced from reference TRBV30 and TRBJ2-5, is SQTIHQWPATLVQPVGSPLSLECTVEGTSNPNLYWYRQAAGRGLQLLFYSVGIGQISSEVPQNLSASRPQDRQFILSSKKLLLSDSGFYLCAWSASGIQETQYFGPGTRLLVL.

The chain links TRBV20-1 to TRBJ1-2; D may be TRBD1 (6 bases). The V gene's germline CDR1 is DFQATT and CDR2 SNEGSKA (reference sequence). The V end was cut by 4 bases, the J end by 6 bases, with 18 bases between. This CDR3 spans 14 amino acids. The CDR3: CSAKVTGKGHGYTF. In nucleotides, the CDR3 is TGCAGTGCTAAAGTCACAGGGAAGGGCCATGGCTACACCTTC.